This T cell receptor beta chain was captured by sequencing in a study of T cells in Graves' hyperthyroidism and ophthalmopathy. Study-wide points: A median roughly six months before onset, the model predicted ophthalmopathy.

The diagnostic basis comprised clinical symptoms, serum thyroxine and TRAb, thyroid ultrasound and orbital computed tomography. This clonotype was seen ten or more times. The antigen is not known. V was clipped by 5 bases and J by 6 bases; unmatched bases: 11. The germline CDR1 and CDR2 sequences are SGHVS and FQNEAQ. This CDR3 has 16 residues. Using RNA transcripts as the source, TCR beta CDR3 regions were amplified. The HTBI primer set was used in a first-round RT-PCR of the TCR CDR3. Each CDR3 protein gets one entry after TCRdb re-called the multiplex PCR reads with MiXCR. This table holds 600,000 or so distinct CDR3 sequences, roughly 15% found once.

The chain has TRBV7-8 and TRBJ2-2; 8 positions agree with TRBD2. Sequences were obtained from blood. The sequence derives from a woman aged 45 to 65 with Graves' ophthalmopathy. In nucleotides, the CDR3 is TGTGCCAGCAGCCCCTCAGCGGGAGTGCTCGCCGGGGAGCTGTTTTTT. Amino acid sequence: CASSPSAGVLAGELFF.